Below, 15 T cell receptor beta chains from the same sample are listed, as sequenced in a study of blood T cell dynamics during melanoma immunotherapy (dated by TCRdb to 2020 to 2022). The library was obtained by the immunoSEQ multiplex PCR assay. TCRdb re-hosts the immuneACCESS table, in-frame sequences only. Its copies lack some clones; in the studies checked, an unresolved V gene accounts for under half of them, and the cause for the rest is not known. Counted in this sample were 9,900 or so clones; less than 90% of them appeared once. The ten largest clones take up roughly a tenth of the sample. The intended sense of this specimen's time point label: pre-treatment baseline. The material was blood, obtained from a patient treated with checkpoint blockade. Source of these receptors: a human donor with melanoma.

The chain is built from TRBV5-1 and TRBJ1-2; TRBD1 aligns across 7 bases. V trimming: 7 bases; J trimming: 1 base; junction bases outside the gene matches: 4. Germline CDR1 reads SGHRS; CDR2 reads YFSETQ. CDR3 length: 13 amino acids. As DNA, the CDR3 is TGCGCCAGCGAGGGGGACAGTAACTATGGCTACACCTTC. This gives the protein CASEGDSNYGYTF.

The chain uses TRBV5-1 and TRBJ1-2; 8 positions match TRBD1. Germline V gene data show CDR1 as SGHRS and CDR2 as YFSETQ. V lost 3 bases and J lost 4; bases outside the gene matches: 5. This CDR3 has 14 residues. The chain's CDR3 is CASSSQGAFYGYTF. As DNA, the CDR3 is TGCGCCAGCAGCTCTCAGGGGGCTTTCTATGGCTACACCTTC.

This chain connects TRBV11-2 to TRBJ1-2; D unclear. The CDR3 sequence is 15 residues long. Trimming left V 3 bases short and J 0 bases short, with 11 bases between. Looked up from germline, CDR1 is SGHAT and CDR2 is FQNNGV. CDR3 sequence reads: CASSFAHIANYGYTF. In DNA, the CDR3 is TGTGCCAGCAGCTTTGCCCACATAGCTAACTATGGCTACACCTTC.

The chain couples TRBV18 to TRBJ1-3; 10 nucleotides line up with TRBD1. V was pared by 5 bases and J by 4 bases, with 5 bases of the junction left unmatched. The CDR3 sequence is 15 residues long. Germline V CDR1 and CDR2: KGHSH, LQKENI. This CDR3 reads CASSNDRGLGNTIYF. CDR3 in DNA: TGTGCCAGCTCAAATGACAGGGGGCTCGGAAACACCATATATTTT.

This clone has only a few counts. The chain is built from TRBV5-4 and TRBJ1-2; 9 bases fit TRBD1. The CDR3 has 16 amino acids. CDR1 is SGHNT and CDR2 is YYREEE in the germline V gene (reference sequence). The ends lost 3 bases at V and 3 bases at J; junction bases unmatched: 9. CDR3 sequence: CASSSLDRGSHYGYTF. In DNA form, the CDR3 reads TGTGCCAGCAGCTCACTAGACAGGGGGAGTCACTATGGCTACACCTTC.

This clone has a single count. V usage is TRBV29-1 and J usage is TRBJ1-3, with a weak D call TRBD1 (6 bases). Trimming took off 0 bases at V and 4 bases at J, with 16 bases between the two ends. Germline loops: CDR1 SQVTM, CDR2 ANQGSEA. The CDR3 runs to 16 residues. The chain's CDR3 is CSVEDRGAPGGNTIYF. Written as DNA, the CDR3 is TGCAGCGTTGAAGATCGGGGGGCGCCTGGGGGAAACACCATATATTTT.

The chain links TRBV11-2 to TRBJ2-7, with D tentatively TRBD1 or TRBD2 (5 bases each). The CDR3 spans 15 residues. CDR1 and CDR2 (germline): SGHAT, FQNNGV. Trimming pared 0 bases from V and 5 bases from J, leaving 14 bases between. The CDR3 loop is CASSLEGRENHEQYF. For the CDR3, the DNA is TGTGCCAGCAGCTTAGAGGGCAGGGAGAACCACGAGCAGTACTTC. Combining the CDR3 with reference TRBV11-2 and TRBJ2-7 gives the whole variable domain EAGVAQSPRYKIIEKRQSVAFWCNPISGHATLYWYQQILGQGPKLLIQFQNNGVVDDSQLPKDRFSAERLKGVDSTLKIQPAKLEDSAVYLCASSLEGRENHEQYFGPGTRLTVT.

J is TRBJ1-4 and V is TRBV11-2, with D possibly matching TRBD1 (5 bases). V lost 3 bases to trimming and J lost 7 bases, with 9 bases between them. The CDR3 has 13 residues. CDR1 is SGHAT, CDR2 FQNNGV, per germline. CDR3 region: CASSFPGGEKLFF. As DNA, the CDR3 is TGTGCCAGCAGCTTCCCGGGGGGTGAAAAACTGTTTTTT.

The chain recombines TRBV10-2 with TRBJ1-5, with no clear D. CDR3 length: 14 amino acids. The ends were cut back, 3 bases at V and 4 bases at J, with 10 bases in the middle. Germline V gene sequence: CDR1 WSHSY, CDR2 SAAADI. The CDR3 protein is CASSDEMINQPQHF. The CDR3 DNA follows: TGCGCCAGCAGTGACGAGATGATTAATCAGCCCCAGCATTTT.

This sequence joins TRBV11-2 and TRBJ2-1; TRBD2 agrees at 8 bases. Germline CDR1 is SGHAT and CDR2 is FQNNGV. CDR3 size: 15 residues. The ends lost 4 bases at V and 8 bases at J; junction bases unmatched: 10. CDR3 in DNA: TGTGCCAGCAGCTCAGCGGGAGCCCCCGCCGATGAGCAGTTCTTC. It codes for CASSSAGAPADEQFF.

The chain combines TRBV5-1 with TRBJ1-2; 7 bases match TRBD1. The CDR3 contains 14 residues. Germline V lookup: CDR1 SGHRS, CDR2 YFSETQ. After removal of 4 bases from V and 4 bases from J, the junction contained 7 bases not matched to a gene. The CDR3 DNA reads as TGCGCCAGCAGCGTAGGGGGCGGAGGCTATGGCTACACCTTC. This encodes CASSVGGGGYGYTF. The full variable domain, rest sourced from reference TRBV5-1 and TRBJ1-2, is KAGVTQTPRYLIKTRGQQVTLSCSPISGHRSVSWYQQTPGQGLQFLFEYFSETQRNKGNFPGRFSGRQFSNSRSEMNVSTLELGDSALYLCASSVGGGGYGYTFGSGTRLTVV.

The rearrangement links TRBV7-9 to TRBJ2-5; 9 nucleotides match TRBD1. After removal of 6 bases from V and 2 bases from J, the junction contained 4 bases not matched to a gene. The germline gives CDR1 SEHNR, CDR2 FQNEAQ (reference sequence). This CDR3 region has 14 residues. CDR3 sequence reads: CASRRTGDQETQYF. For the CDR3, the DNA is TGTGCCAGCAGAAGGACAGGGGATCAAGAGACCCAGTACTTC. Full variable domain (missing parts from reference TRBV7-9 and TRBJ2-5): DTGVSQNPRHKITKRGQNVTFRCDPISEHNRLYWYRQTLGQGPEFLTYFQNEAQLEKSRLLSDRFSAERPKGSFSTLEIQRTEQGDSAMYLCASRRTGDQETQYFGPGTRLLVL.

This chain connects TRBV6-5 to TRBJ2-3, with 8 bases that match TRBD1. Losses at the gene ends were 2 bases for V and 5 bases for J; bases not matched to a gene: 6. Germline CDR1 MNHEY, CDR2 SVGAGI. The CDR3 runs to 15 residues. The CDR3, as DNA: TGTGCCAGCAGTTACGACAGGGGACGTGGAGATACGCAGTATTTT. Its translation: CASSYDRGRGDTQYF.

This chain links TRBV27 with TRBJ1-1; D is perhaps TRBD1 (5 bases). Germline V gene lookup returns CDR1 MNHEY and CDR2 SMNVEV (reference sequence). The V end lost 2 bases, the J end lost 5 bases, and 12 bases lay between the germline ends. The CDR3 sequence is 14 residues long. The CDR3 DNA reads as TGTGCCAGCAGTTTACAGGGAACGGGGACTGAAGCTTTCTTT. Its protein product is CASSLQGTGTEAFF.

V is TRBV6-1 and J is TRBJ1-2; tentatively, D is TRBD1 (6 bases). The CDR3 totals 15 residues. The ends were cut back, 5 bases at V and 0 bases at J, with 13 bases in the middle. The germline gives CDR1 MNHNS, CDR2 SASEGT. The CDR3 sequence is CASSFGQSANYGYTF. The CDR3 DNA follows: TGTGCCAGCAGTTTTGGACAGAGTGCTAACTATGGCTACACCTTC.